This T cell receptor (beta chain) was profiled in a study of cytomegalovirus exposure and HLA in healthy donors (dated by TCRdb to between 2016 and 2019). With respect to the entire study: An earlier analysis of fewer than 750 of the donors reported about 280 Gb of sequence data and some 110 million unique TCR beta sequences obtained from around 180 million T cells. Donor age, sex, ethnicity and CMV serostatus were compiled together with the repertoire data. HLA typing covered class I and class II loci at four-digit resolution. The study profiled the T cell repertoires of some 610 subjects by immunosequencing and related them to cytomegalovirus serostatus. The study aimed to test whether signatures of past pathogen exposure could be identified by cataloging public T cell receptors. On average, over 200,000 unique TCR beta nucleotide sequences were sequenced per donor among a few hundred genotyped donors of the cohort, with roughly 18% of those sequences being non-productive. Genome-wide SNP genotypes for about 65% of the 666 donors were used in a later genetic analysis, which treated that subset as a discovery cohort. The number of typed donors differed by locus: 629-630 for A, B, C, DRB1 and DQB1; some 540 for DQA1; around 610 for DPA1; and approximately 450 for DPB1. Every discovery cohort repertoire had been produced on one sequencing platform. A separate validation cohort of about 110 different subjects was used in addition to the approximately 610-subject first cohort. Of the 300 to 500 genotyped donors, 75% to 85% were placed in the genetic ancestry cluster associated with self-reported Caucasian donors. Roughly 310 gigabases of sequencing data and tens of millions of unique TCR sequences were included in an early release covering roughly 700 HLA-typed donors. A later analysis re-analyzed previously published TCR beta repertoires from approximately 670 donors and added high-resolution HLA genotyping to study TCR occurrence patterns. About five DR-DQ haplotypes were handled as single units for association and clustering because linkage in the cohort was strong. To predict cytomegalovirus infection status, the study brought together high-throughput TCR immunosequencing, statistical association of individual TCRs with disease status, and machine learning. Rather than drawing on any new phenotypic data, the later analysis identified candidate immune exposures from TCR beta sequences and the way those sequences occurred across donors. An earlier analysis of about 600 of the donors used high-throughput TCR beta sequencing to judge whether each TCR beta V gene segment behaved as functional or pseudogenic.

The paper as a whole reports these results and caveats: A later genetic analysis reported fewer N-insertions in productive TCRs among donors in an Asian-associated ancestry cluster than the roughly 690-donor mean. In vitro tests confirmed that a few of the cytomegalovirus-associated TCR beta chains recognize cytomegalovirus antigens. Only TCR beta chains were sequenced in this cohort, and the absence of alpha or paired-chain data limited detectable features. Several of the top co-occurrence clusters appeared to be linked to parvovirus B19, influenza, CMV and Epstein-Barr virus, according to a later analysis. It was suggested by the authors that the approach could potentially be generalized to other disease states and immunological phenotypes. While some public TCRs were present in many individuals, most TCR sequences turned up only very rarely across donors. A later analysis found that HLA-associated TCR beta chains were more clonally expanded and had lower generation probabilities than equally common non-associated chains. In a later analysis, TCR association rates were found to vary across HLA loci, with the most associated TCRs seen for DRB1 alleles and the fewest for HLA-C alleles. Because counts were too low, more than 15 rarely observed V segments, including chromosome 9 orphons, were excluded from the earlier analysis of several hundred of the donors. Correlated functional status among segregating V segments might reflect linkage disequilibrium, but an unknown experimental factor could not be ruled out. A later analysis found that most CMV-associated TCR beta chains appeared HLA-restricted, with HLA associations seemingly driven largely by CMV exposure. The classifier was reported to diagnose cytomegalovirus status with high specificity and sensitivity in both the original and validation cohorts. Because the 87-base-pair reads could not distinguish some IMGT-functional V segments, including TRBV6-2 and TRBV6-3, those segments were excluded. The study listed approximately 150 TCR beta chains as associated with cytomegalovirus. In a later genetic analysis, a missense DCLRE1C variant was associated with V-gene and J-gene trimming of TCR beta chains, and the association was replicated in an independent cohort. Roughly uniform sequencing depth across donors was assumed in presence/absence analyses, although this assumption may not hold. An earlier analysis of 450 to 750 of the donors showed that most TCR beta V segments appeared in productive rearrangements either about 87% or about 30% of the time, which broadly matched IMGT annotations. A further reported finding was that TCR beta sequences accurately predicted the HLA-A and HLA-B alleles for most subjects in the first cohort. When HLA alleles, especially DR and DQ, strongly co-occurred, attributing TCR associations to individual alleles was difficult. HLA typing was unavailable for some donors at each locus, so association tests used only the typed subset. The only immune exposure information available for the cohort was CMV serostatus. A later analysis associated 16,951 TCR beta sequences with specific HLA alleles at a false discovery rate of 0.05. The sequencing pipeline was judged likely to have produced a cluster of highly shared sequence variants as a technical artifact.

In the case of this clone: The antigen it recognizes is unknown. Qualities for individual bases were not recorded, and no much larger clone is one base off.

The cohort was made up of 666 healthy bone marrow donors. Cohort members were all nominally healthy when sampled, although unrecorded immune exposures were likely present. The donor was CMV seronegative and belonged to the group of over 300 seronegative cohort members. Every donor gave a peripheral blood sample, and the peripheral blood mononuclear cells from that sample were used for TCR beta sequencing. The Qiagen DNeasy Blood Extraction Kit was used to extract genomic DNA from the blood cell samples. The library was generated by the immunoSEQ multiplex PCR assay. The multiplex PCR relied on a mix of 60 forward primers for TCR Vbeta segments and 13 reverse primers for TCR Jbeta segments. The CDR3 region of rearranged TCR beta genes was amplified from genomic DNA with a multiplex PCR assay. The Illumina HiSeq System was used to sequence the amplified TCR beta libraries as 87-base-pair reads. Per the authors' processing: Across the 500 to 750 repertoires, a later analysis counted some 80 million unique TCR beta chains, 9.5 million to 13 million of which were shared by at least two donors. To remove PCR and sequencing errors, raw reads were error-corrected and collapsed into unique sequences using a nearest-neighbor algorithm that merged closely related sequences. V, D and J gene segments were assigned by aligning CDR3 sequences to IMGT reference sequences. For a sequence to be retained, a match of at least six nucleotides was required to both a V gene segment and a J gene segment. A rearrangement was called productive if the CDR3 had no stop codons and remained in frame with V and J, and every other rearrangement was called non-productive. Following IMGT convention, CDR3 was defined as the stretch from the second conserved V-encoded cysteine to the conserved J-encoded phenylalanine. The earlier analysis of some 600 of the donors excluded sequences that lacked an unambiguous match to a single V gene segment. In an earlier analysis of 450 to 750 of the donors, a V segment was called functional when productive rearrangements were above 56.7%, and segregating when the standard deviation between donors exceeded 5%. A statistical classification framework was developed to diagnose cytomegalovirus status using the catalog of TCR beta chain sequences. A later analysis assigned V and J genes by comparing TCR nucleotide sequences with IMGT/GENE-DB human TR gene sequences. In a later analysis, CDR3 sequences and most-parsimonious VDJ recombination scenarios were assigned using the TCRdist pipeline. In a later analysis, each TCR beta chain was defined by its CDR3 amino acid sequence together with its V-gene family, and reads without a unique V-gene family were excluded. In a later analysis, fewer than 650 highly shared, low-generation-probability nucleotide sequences were removed to address suspected cross-contamination and a sequencing artifact. In a later analysis, a clonal expansion index for each public chain was calculated from normalized within-repertoire ranks of inferred template counts. In a later analysis, generation probabilities were computed using a VDJ recombination model fitted to out-of-frame rearrangements, and the results were checked against IGoR. In a later analysis, hypergeometric tests were used to score TCR-TCR, TCR-HLA and TCR-CMV co-occurrence, with a repertoire-size bias correction applied to TCR pairs. A later analysis estimated false discovery rates by permuting HLA or CMV assignments 20 times. A later analysis grouped co-occurring TCRs with DBSCAN, adding TCRdist sequence similarity when clustering within HLA-allele-positive subsets. Co-occurrence clustering excluded repertoires with fewer than 30,000 or more than 120,000 public chains, plus five with anomalous nucleotide sharing. In TCRdb, the immuneACCESS table is reduced to in-frame sequences with V and J assigned. These tables do not hold every clone; where another copy was compared, an unresolved V gene accounts for under half, and the others remain unexplained. The DNA was the basis for D and trimming; V, J and clone size are from that table. This sample is represented by some 120,000 clones; about three quarters of them were singletons. The ten largest clones represent approximately 3.5% of the sample.

For CDR1 and CDR2, the germline V gene lists SNHLY and FYNNEI. The CDR3 runs 14 amino acids, cysteine and phenylalanine included. Here the CDR3 DNA is all that survives: 42 bases in frame from base 1. Trimming costs V 4 bases and J 12 bases, and their ends lie 21 bases apart. Sample: PBMCs. The TCR originated in a man aged 30 to 39 in good health and CMV-seronegative. Here the chain combines TRBV2 and TRBJ1-1; TRBD1 might be the D gene, on 5 matching bases. For the CDR3, the sequence is CASSALSSRGFPFF. DNA sequence: TGTGCCAGCAGTGCTTTGAGTTCGCGGGGGTTCCCTTTCTTT.